This T cell receptor (beta chain) was sequenced for a study of shared clonotypes between healthy human individuals. As for the study in general: Plates per donor: three CD4 naive, three CD4 memory, two CD8 naive, one CD8 memory.

Positively selected for CCR7, the CD45RO-negative cells used as naive CD8 cells excluded terminally differentiated effector memory CD45RA+ cells. Germline lookup yields CDR1 SNHLY and CDR2 FYNNEI. Deletions cut 0 bases from V and 12 bases from J, with 13 bases between. The CDR3 length is 13 residues. General observations from the study: Represented diversity (both genetic and exposure-history) was limited by the small number of donors. Shared across a handful of donors were 4% to 5% of the naive CD4 clonotypes.

An assay was performed, and its level was deep. Clones were read by immunoSEQ multiplex PCR, and TCRdb kept only the in-frame ones, dropping some. The table includes about 2.1 million clones, just under 95% detected once. As to this clone: No antigen is known for it.

The genes are TRBV2 and TRBJ2-3, with D tentatively TRBD1 (6 bases). The receptor's source is a man younger than 30 in good health. Some clones in this sample may be carry-over from other donors' samples. Input material: naive CD8+ T cells from PBMCs. The CDR3 spells CASSEAEGDIQYF. The CDR3 region has the DNA TGTGCCAGCAGTGAAGCTGAAGGGGACATTCAGTATTTT.